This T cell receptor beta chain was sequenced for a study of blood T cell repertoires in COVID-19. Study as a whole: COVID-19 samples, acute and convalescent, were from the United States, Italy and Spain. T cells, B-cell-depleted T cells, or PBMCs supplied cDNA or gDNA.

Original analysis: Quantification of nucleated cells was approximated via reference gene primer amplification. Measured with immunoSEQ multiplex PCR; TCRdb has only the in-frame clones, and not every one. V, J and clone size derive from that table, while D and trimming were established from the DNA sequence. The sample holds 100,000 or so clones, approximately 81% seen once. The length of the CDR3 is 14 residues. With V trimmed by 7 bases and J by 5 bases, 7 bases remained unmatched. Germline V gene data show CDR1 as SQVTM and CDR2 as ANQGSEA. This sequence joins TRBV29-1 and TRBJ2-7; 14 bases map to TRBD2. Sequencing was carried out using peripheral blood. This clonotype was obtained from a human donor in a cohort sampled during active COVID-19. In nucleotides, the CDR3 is TGCAGCGGGGGGACTAGCGGGAGATCCCACGAGCAGTACTTC. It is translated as CSGGTSGRSHEQYF.